This TCR beta chain emerged from a study of blood T cell repertoires in COVID-19. Study-level information: Spain, Italy and the United States supplied samples that represented acute and convalescent COVID-19.

Clones were read by immunoSEQ multiplex PCR, and TCRdb kept only the in-frame ones, dropping some. The sample yields 55,000 or so clones, about four fifths seen once. V lost 5 bases, J lost 2 bases, and 2 bases stayed unmatched. This CDR3 has 13 residues. Germline V CDR1 and CDR2: LNHDA, SQIVND (reference sequence). This clonotype originated in a human donor in a cohort sampled during active or convalescent COVID-19. The material sequenced was peripheral blood. The J gene is TRBJ2-5, the V gene TRBV19; 7 bases line up with TRBD1. This CDR3 reads CASSADRQETQYF. CDR3 nucleotide sequence: TGTGCCAGTAGTGCGGACAGGCAAGAGACCCAGTACTTC.